The 22 T cell receptor beta chains below come from one sample, sequenced in a study of T cells after yellow fever vaccination (dated by TCRdb to about 2019). Library preparation used 5' RACE. This sample was sequenced with an Illumina HiSeq 2500. Using fastp at Q25 and MiXCR, TCRdb reprocessed the public reads and kept productive beta chains. Every CDR3 protein is listed once, alongside the most common genes and DNA of its rows. The sample contains about 140,000 distinct CDR3 sequences, less than 8.5% of them found a single time. Approximately 0.61% of the sample lies in the top ten. This sample's treatment or condition label indicates: live attenuated yellow fever vaccine strain. Specimen: CD4+ T cells sorted from PBMCs, collected 10 days after the yellow fever booster vaccination. Receptors originate from a young man who received the YFV17D yellow fever vaccine.

This clonotype appeared many times. The chain links TRBV5-1 to TRBJ1-2, with 8 bases lining up with TRBD1. The CDR3 runs 14 residues. CDR1 and CDR2 (germline): SGHRS, YFSETQ. V lost 4 bases, J lost 0 bases, and 2 bases stayed unmatched. CDR3 bases: TGCGCCAGCAGCCCGGGACAGGCTAACTATGGCTACACCTTC. Amino acids: CASSPGQANYGYTF.

This clonotype was counted at least ten times. Written as DNA, the CDR3 is TGCGCCAGCAGCCAAGATAACAAAAACATTCAGTACTTC. This translates into CASSQDNKNIQYF. The chain couples TRBV4-3 to TRBJ2-4, with D unclear. Germline-derived CDR1 and CDR2 are LGHNA and YSLEER. V was clipped by 0 bases and J by 3 bases, with 3 bases between them. The CDR3 is 13 residues long.

The chain combines TRBV3-1 with TRBJ2-7; 8 nucleotides agree with TRBD2. Losses at the gene ends were 0 bases for V and 6 bases for J; bases not matched to a gene: 4. Germline values: CDR1 LGHDT, CDR2 YNNKEL (reference sequence). This CDR3 spans 14 amino acids. In DNA form, the CDR3 reads TGTGCCAGCAGCCAAGAACTAGCGGAAAGCGAGCAGTACTTC. It yields the protein CASSQELAESEQYF.

This clonotype was recorded at least ten times. The CDR3 sequence is CAIRTTEERYEQYF. The CDR3 DNA is TGTGCCATCAGAACGACAGAGGAAAGGTACGAGCAGTACTTC. The V gene is TRBV10-3, the J gene TRBJ2-7; D might be TRBD1 (5 bases). CDR3 length: 14 amino acids. V was cut by 6 bases and J by 4 bases, with 16 bases left in between. Per the germline V gene, CDR1 is ENHRY and CDR2 is SYGVKD.

This clonotype was observed a few times. Germline is not matched at one junction end, which may reflect a read error. The chain uses TRBV13 and TRBJ1-2; unclear D gene. Germline V lookup: CDR1 PRHDT, CDR2 FYEKMQ (reference sequence). The CDR3 totals 12 residues. DNA of the CDR3: TGTGCCAGCAGCCAAGGCCGGTTTGGGCTCAACTTC. This sequence encodes CASSQGRFGLNF.

This clonotype showed up many times. The rearrangement joins TRBV24-1 to TRBJ1-2; a possible D gene is TRBD1 (5 bases). Germline V gives CDR1 KGHDR, CDR2 SFDVKD. CDR3 length: 13 residues. V was shortened by 4 bases and J by 3 bases, with 8 bases between the two germline ends. CDR3 nucleotide sequence: TGTGCCACCAGTGAAGGACACGACTATGGCTACACCTTC. Protein: CATSEGHDYGYTF.

This clonotype was seen repeatedly, ten times or more. The chain carries TRBV24-1 and TRBJ2-1; possible D gene TRBD1, 8 bases. The CDR3 runs to 16 residues. Per the germline V gene, CDR1 is KGHDR and CDR2 is SFDVKD. With 3 bases removed from V and 2 bases from J, the gap between germline ends came to 13 bases. For the CDR3, the DNA is TGTGCCACCAGTGATGCTACAGGGGGGGCCTACAATGAGCAGTTCTTC. This codes for CATSDATGGAYNEQFF.

This clonotype appeared a few times. The J gene is TRBJ2-3, the V gene TRBV12-3 or TRBV12-4; D uncertain. The CDR3 is 17 residues long. V lost 1 base and J lost 1, with 15 bases in between. The DNA for the CDR3 is TGTGCCAGCAGTTTAGGACTGGGTGGGTCAGGCACAGATACGCAGTATTTT. Protein: CASSLGLGGSGTDTQYF.

The chain is built from TRBV11-2 and TRBJ2-7; the match to TRBD1 covers 10 bases. Germline V gene lookup returns CDR1 SGHAT and CDR2 FQNNGV. V lost 5 bases, J lost 3 bases, and 7 bases stayed unmatched. The CDR3 extends over 15 amino acids. The CDR3 protein is CASSLTGTGVYEQYF. Written as DNA, the CDR3 is TGTGCCAGCAGCCTAACCGGGACAGGGGTCTACGAGCAGTACTTC. Combining the CDR3 with reference TRBV11-2 and TRBJ2-7 gives the whole variable domain EAGVAQSPRYKIIEKRQSVAFWCNPISGHATLYWYQQILGQGPKLLIQFQNNGVVDDSQLPKDRFSAERLKGVDSTLKIQPAKLEDSAVYLCASSLTGTGVYEQYFGPGTRLTVT.

This clonotype was seen repeatedly, ten times or more. V and J are TRBV4-3 and TRBJ2-3; no clear D gene. CDR1 and CDR2 (germline): LGHNA, YSLEER. This CDR3 has 14 residues. The germline V and J ends were trimmed by 0 bases and 7 bases, with 11 bases remaining between them. CDR3 sequence: CASSQDLETHTQYF. CDR3 nucleotide sequence: TGCGCCAGCAGCCAAGATTTGGAGACGCATACGCAGTATTTT.

This clonotype was observed many times. The V gene is TRBV4-3, the J gene TRBJ2-6, with D possibly being TRBD2 (5 bases). CDR1 LGHNA and CDR2 YSLEER come from the germline V gene. V shed 0 bases and J shed 2 bases, with 8 bases lying between them. The length of the CDR3 is 16 residues. The CDR3 DNA is TGCGCCAGCAGCCAAGATCACGGGGCTGGGGCCAACGTCCTGACTTTC. It is translated as CASSQDHGAGANVLTF.

This clonotype was counted a few times. The chain recombines TRBV5-1 with TRBJ1-1; a possible D gene is TRBD1 (5 bases). Trimming took 3 bases from V and 5 from J, leaving 17 bases between them. CDR1 is SGHRS and CDR2 is YFSETQ in the germline V gene. This CDR3 comprises 15 residues. This CDR3 reads CASSSGDALGTEAFF. Here the CDR3 DNA reads TGCGCCAGCAGCTCGGGGGACGCCCTCGGGACTGAAGCTTTCTTT.

This clonotype has a count of ten or more. This chain uses TRBV5-1 with TRBJ1-6, with 7 bases fitting TRBD1. V lost 5 bases, J lost 4 bases, and 9 bases stayed unmatched. The germline V gene encodes CDR1 SGHRS and CDR2 YFSETQ. This CDR3 region has 16 residues. CDR3 protein: CASSRDGDSYNSPLHF. CDR3 DNA: TGCGCCAGCAGTCGAGATGGGGACAGTTATAATTCACCCCTCCACTTT.

This clonotype was counted many times. The chain joins TRBV29-1 to TRBJ2-7, with 9 bases that match TRBD2. In germline, CDR1 is SQVTM, CDR2 ANQGSEA. This CDR3 region has 11 residues. The V segment lost 7 bases and the J segment 6 bases; nucleotides outside the gene matches: 4. The CDR3 DNA reads as TGCAGCGGTGGGACTAGCCTCGAGCAGTACTTC. It specifies CSGGTSLEQYF.

This clonotype has ten or more counts. The J gene is TRBJ2-6, the V gene TRBV24-1; no reliable D call. V lost 12 bases, J lost 2 bases, and 10 bases lay in between. The CDR3 spans 13 residues. CDR1 and CDR2 from the germline V gene are KGHDR and SFDVKD. CDR3 coding DNA: TGTGCCTCCTCAGCAACTGGGGCCAACGTCCTGACTTTC. This translates into CASSATGANVLTF.

This clonotype was seen more than once but under ten times. Here the CDR3 DNA reads TGTGCCAGCAGCCCAAAGAGGGGCACATCTGGAAACACCATATATTTT. Translation: CASSPKRGTSGNTIYF. This chain joins TRBV7-2 and TRBJ1-3; tentative D call: TRBD1 (5 bases). Germline values: CDR1 SGHTA, CDR2 FQGNSA. V was pared by 5 bases and J by 1 base, with 15 bases between. The CDR3 totals 16 residues. Looking up the rest from reference TRBV7-2 and TRBJ1-3 gives the full variable domain: GAGVSQSPSNKVTEKGKDVELRCDPISGHTALYWYRQSLGQGLEFLIYFQGNSAPDKSGLPSDRFSAERTGGSVSTLTIQRTQQEDSAVYLCASSPKRGTSGNTIYFGEGSWLTVV.

This clonotype was picked up many times. J is TRBJ2-7 and V is TRBV5-1; 7 bases are a match to TRBD1. The CDR3 has 14 residues. Per the germline V gene, CDR1 is SGHRS and CDR2 is YFSETQ. Trimming removed 6 bases from V and 2 bases from J; junction bases left unmatched: 8. The chain's CDR3 is CASNRDSPTYEQYF. CDR3 DNA: TGCGCCAGCAACAGGGACAGTCCTACCTACGAGCAGTACTTC. Filled out from reference TRBV5-1 and TRBJ2-7, the complete variable domain reads KAGVTQTPRYLIKTRGQQVTLSCSPISGHRSVSWYQQTPGQGLQFLFEYFSETQRNKGNFPGRFSGRQFSNSRSEMNVSTLELGDSALYLCASNRDSPTYEQYFGPGTRLTVT.

This clonotype was seen at least ten times. This chain connects TRBV7-2 to TRBJ1-6; D gene unclear. The CDR3 loop spans 13 amino acids. The V and J ends lost 4 bases and 7 bases respectively, with 8 bases between them. Germline CDR1 and CDR2: SGHTA and FQGNSA. The CDR3 protein is CASSYHGNSPLHF. The CDR3 DNA follows: TGTGCCAGCAGCTATCATGGGAATTCACCCCTCCACTTT. Based on the CDR3 plus reference TRBV7-2 and TRBJ1-6, the full variable domain is GAGVSQSPSNKVTEKGKDVELRCDPISGHTALYWYRQSLGQGLEFLIYFQGNSAPDKSGLPSDRFSAERTGGSVSTLTIQRTQQEDSAVYLCASSYHGNSPLHFGNGTRLTVT.

The chain has TRBV29-1 and TRBJ2-7; 9 bases match TRBD2. This CDR3 comprises 16 residues. Losses at the gene ends were 7 bases for V and 6 bases for J; bases not matched to a gene: 19. The germline gives CDR1 SQVTM, CDR2 ANQGSEA. CDR3 in DNA: TGCAGCGAAGGACTAGCGTATACCTCCAACAAGCGCGAGCAGTACTTC. Translation gives CSEGLAYTSNKREQYF.

The sample holds many counts of this clonotype. This chain joins TRBV6-5 and TRBJ2-3; D gene uncertain. This CDR3 contains 12 residues. Germline V CDR1 and CDR2: MNHEY, SVGAGI. Trimming cost V 6 bases and J 0 bases, with 4 bases left between them. The DNA for the CDR3 is TGTGCCAGCAGACAGAGCACAGATACGCAGTATTTT. This gives the protein CASRQSTDTQYF.

This clonotype was counted at least ten times. The V gene is TRBV5-1, the J gene TRBJ2-7, with D maybe TRBD1 (6 bases). CDR3 length: 15 residues. Germline-derived CDR1 and CDR2 are SGHRS and YFSETQ. With 4 bases removed from V and 5 bases from J, the gap between germline ends came to 19 bases. CDR3 in DNA: TGCGCCAGCAGCCAATCTGGGGGCCTTATCGACGAGCAGTACTTC. It is translated as CASSQSGGLIDEQYF.

The chain combines TRBV20-1 with TRBJ2-5, with D possibly TRBD2 on 6 matching bases. The CDR3 runs to 18 residues. Germline assignment: CDR1 DFQATT and CDR2 SNEGSKA (reference sequence). Trimming removed 0 bases at V and 4 bases at J, with 24 bases between. CDR3 residues: CSARDSGKNWQGGETQYF. Written as DNA, the CDR3 is TGCAGTGCTAGAGATTCGGGGAAAAACTGGCAGGGAGGAGAGACCCAGTACTTC.